This TCR beta chain emerged from a study of blood T cell repertoires in COVID-19. Assay: immunoSEQ multiplex PCR; the TCRdb copy retains only in-frame clones and omits some. In the table there are roughly 200,000 clones, about 82% of which are singletons. Germline V gives CDR1 MNHEY, CDR2 SVGAGI. V was cut by 4 bases and J by 5 bases, with 14 bases left in between. The CDR3 has 14 amino acids. This TCR was recovered from a man between 65 and 80 years old with active or convalescent COVID-19. Sequencing input: peripheral blood. The rearrangement joins TRBV6-5 to TRBJ2-5; D might be TRBD2 (5 bases). CDR3 nucleotides: TGTGCCAGCAGTTCGCCCGGGATCGGGGAGACCCAGTACTTC. This gives the protein CASSSPGIGETQYF.